These 26 T cell receptor beta chains were all obtained from the same sample, sequenced in a study of Graves' ophthalmopathy and Graves' hyperthyroidism. RNA transcripts were the template, and TCR beta CDR3 regions were amplified from them. HTBI-primed first-round RT-PCR preceded second-round multiplex PCR. Via MiXCR, TCRdb re-called the multiplex PCR reads, giving one row per CDR3 protein. The sample yields a few hundred thousand distinct CDR3 sequences, less than 20% seen once. The sample was peripheral blood. These receptors originate from a woman aged 18-29 years with stable Graves' hyperthyroidism.

The chain has TRBV12-3 or TRBV12-4 and TRBJ2-5, with 9 positions matching TRBD2. This CDR3 is built from 14 residues. The trim removed 6 bases at V and 5 bases at J, leaving 7 bases unmatched. In DNA form, the CDR3 reads TGTGCCAGCAGGGCGGGAGGGTCGTCGGAGACCCAGTACTTC. Residues: CASRAGGSSETQYF.

With regard to this clonotype: This may arise from a read error, as a much more abundant clone is one base away. The CDR3 is CSSSFLAFTGPQHF. CDR3 in DNA: TGTTCCAGCAGCTTCTTGGCTTTTACCGGACCCCAGCATTTT. V is TRBV7-2 and J is TRBJ1-5; D is unclear. The CDR3 covers 14 residues. Germline assignment: CDR1 SGHTA and CDR2 FQGNSA.

This clonotype was recorded at least ten times. The chain employs TRBV5-5 and TRBJ1-2, with a possible D match to TRBD1 (6 bases). The CDR3 is made up of 14 amino acids. Germline V gene sequence: CDR1 SGHKS, CDR2 YYEKEE (reference sequence). Trimming took off 7 bases at V and 1 base at J, with 14 bases between the two ends. The CDR3 coding sequence is TGTGCCAGCGGAGGGGGGAATGATAACTATGGCTACACCTTC. Protein sequence: CASGGGNDNYGYTF.

The V call is TRBV15, the J call TRBJ1-2; no reliable D call. V gave up 1 base and J gave up 2 bases, with 8 bases separating them. The CDR3 consists of 14 residues. Germline V gene lookup returns CDR1 LNHNV and CDR2 YYDKDF (reference sequence). DNA for the CDR3: TGTGCCACCAGCAGAGTGGGAGGGAACTATGGCTACACCTTC. It specifies CATSRVGGNYGYTF.

This clonotype showed up many times. This rearrangement joins TRBV6-5 to TRBJ1-2, with D hard to call. Trimming cost V 0 bases and J 7 bases, with 9 bases left between them. The CDR3 totals 13 residues. Germline V gene sequence: CDR1 MNHEY, CDR2 SVGAGI. The DNA for the CDR3 is TGTGCCAGCAGTTACTCGGAAGCGTTTGGCTACACCTTC. Translation gives CASSYSEAFGYTF.

On this clonotype itself: A much larger clone lies one base from this, so it may be a read error. The chain couples TRBV6-1 to TRBJ2-5, with a possible D match to TRBD1 (6 bases). Trimming removed 5 bases at V and 4 bases at J, with 14 bases between. The CDR3 has 14 residues. The V gene's germline CDR1 is MNHNS and CDR2 SASEGT. The CDR3 sequence is CASSIRGRPETQYF. The CDR3 nucleotides read TGTGCCAGCAGTATCAGGGGTCGGCCAGAGACCCAGTACTTC.

This chain joins TRBV6-5 and TRBJ2-2, with D tentatively TRBD2 (6 bases). The CDR3 is made up of 17 amino acids. The V and J ends lost 0 bases and 4 bases respectively, with 15 bases between them. Per the germline V gene, CDR1 is MNHEY and CDR2 is SVGAGI. The CDR3: CASSYSPLSGSTGELFF. The CDR3 DNA reads as TGTGCCAGCAGTTACTCCCCTCTTTCCGGGAGCACCGGGGAGCTGTTTTTT.

The table lists this clonotype with many counts. The chain links TRBV5-1 to TRBJ1-1; D remains ambiguous. V lost 3 bases to trimming and J lost 11 bases, with 20 bases between them. Per germline, CDR1 SGHRS and CDR2 YFSETQ. This CDR3 has 14 residues. The CDR3 DNA reads TGCGCCAGCAGCTCTACCCTTTCTACTACTGCGGCTTTCTTT. It is translated as CASSSTLSTTAAFF. Filled out from reference TRBV5-1 and TRBJ1-1, the complete variable domain reads KAGVTQTPRYLIKTRGQQVTLSCSPISGHRSVSWYQQTPGQGLQFLFEYFSETQRNKGNFPGRFSGRQFSNSRSEMNVSTLELGDSALYLCASSSTLSTTAAFFGQGTRLTVV.

The sample holds many counts of this clonotype. V and J are TRBV7-9 and TRBJ2-7, with D uncertain. The V and J ends lost 1 base and 3 bases respectively, with 7 bases between them. The length of the CDR3 is 13 residues. Germline V lookup: CDR1 SEHNR, CDR2 FQNEAQ (reference sequence). CDR3 DNA: TGTGCCAGCAGCTTAGAGACCGGCTACGAGCAGTACTTC. Its protein product is CASSLETGYEQYF.

This chain uses TRBV25-1 with TRBJ2-5; D is ambiguous. Trimming cost V 0 bases and J 5 bases, with 10 bases left between them. This CDR3 contains 14 residues. In germline, CDR1 is MGHDK, CDR2 SYGVNS. CDR3 residues: CASSEYGPRETQYF. CDR3 DNA sequence: TGTGCCAGCAGTGAATATGGGCCAAGGGAGACCCAGTACTTC. Based on the CDR3 plus reference TRBV25-1 and TRBJ2-5, the full variable domain is EADIYQTPRYLVIGTGKKITLECSQTMGHDKMYWYQQDPGMELHLIHYSYGVNSTEKGDLSSESTVSRIRTEHFPLTLESARPSHTSQYLCASSEYGPRETQYFGPGTRLLVL.

This clonotype was detected ten times or more. The V and J genes are TRBV6-5 and TRBJ2-6, with D maybe TRBD1 (5 bases). With 2 bases removed from V and 0 bases from J, the gap between germline ends came to 23 bases. This CDR3 has 21 residues. Germline lookup yields CDR1 MNHEY and CDR2 SVGAGI. The CDR3, as DNA: TGTGCCAGCAGTTACAGCCCCATCCGACAGAAGCCAAGCTCTGGGGCCAACGTCCTGACTTTC. It specifies CASSYSPIRQKPSSGANVLTF.

This clonotype showed up many times. This chain uses TRBV2 with TRBJ1-2; 7 bases line up with TRBD1. The CDR3 spans 14 residues. Unmatched junction bases numbered 12, after V lost 9 bases and J lost 5 bases. Per the germline V gene, CDR1 is SNHLY and CDR2 is FYNNEI. CDR3 region: CASRFGTAGYGYTF. CDR3 sequence (DNA): TGTGCCAGTAGGTTCGGGACAGCAGGATATGGCTACACCTTC.

The J gene is TRBJ2-5, the V gene TRBV20-1, with 8 positions matching TRBD1. Germline V gene data show CDR1 as DFQATT and CDR2 as SNEGSKA (reference sequence). The CDR3 has 14 amino acids. The V segment lost 2 bases and the J segment 2 bases; nucleotides outside the gene matches: 4. CDR3 amino acids: CSARSYRGQETQYF. The CDR3 region has the DNA TGCAGTGCTAGAAGTTACAGGGGGCAAGAGACCCAGTACTTC.

This clonotype was recorded many times. J is TRBJ1-1 and V is TRBV24-1; D not resolved. Trimming left V 3 bases short and J 5 bases short, with 9 bases between. Germline CDR1 KGHDR, CDR2 SFDVKD. The CDR3 contains 13 residues. This CDR3 is CATSDQGLTEAFF. The CDR3 region has the DNA TGTGCCACCAGTGATCAAGGGTTGACTGAAGCTTTCTTT.

This rearrangement joins TRBV2 to TRBJ2-7; the match to TRBD1 covers 9 bases. Germline-derived CDR1 and CDR2 are SNHLY and FYNNEI. The CDR3 totals 11 residues. V lost 9 bases, J lost 9 bases, and 6 bases stayed unmatched. CDR3 residues: CARAEDRGQYF. The CDR3 DNA is TGTGCCAGAGCAGAGGACAGGGGGCAGTACTTC. The whole variable domain, remainder taken from reference TRBV2 and TRBJ2-7, is EPEVTQTPSHQVTQMGQEVILRCVPISNHLYFYWYRQILGQKVEFLVSFYNNEISEKSEIFDDQFSVERPDGSNFTLKIRSTKLEDSAMYFCARAEDRGQYFGPGTRLTVT.

This clonotype was detected many times. The chain joins TRBV6-2 or TRBV6-3 to TRBJ2-5, with D perhaps TRBD2 (5 bases). The CDR3 contains 13 residues. The germline V gene has CDR1 MNHEY and CDR2 SVGEGT. V was shortened by 6 bases and J by 5 bases, with 13 bases between the two germline ends. The CDR3 region is CASSRESGETQYF. The CDR3 DNA is TGTGCCAGCAGCCGGGAATCTGGGGAGACCCAGTACTTC.

The chain combines TRBV6-1 with TRBJ1-5; D unclear. CDR1 is MNHNS, CDR2 SASEGT, per germline. Trimming removed 7 bases at V and 5 bases at J, with 15 bases between. CDR3 length: 14 amino acids. This chain's CDR3 is CASNLVRGYQPQHF. CDR3 DNA: TGTGCCAGCAACCTTGTCAGAGGATATCAGCCCCAGCATTTT.

The genes are TRBV4-1 and TRBJ2-3; 9 positions agree with TRBD1. This CDR3 region has 20 residues. Losses at the gene ends were 0 bases for V and 0 bases for J; bases not matched to a gene: 13. Germline assignment: CDR1 MGHRA and CDR2 YSYEKL. CDR3: CASSQDRLAGQGTSTDTQYF. The CDR3 region has the DNA TGCGCCAGCAGCCAAGATCGTTTGGCGGGACAGGGAACTAGCACAGATACGCAGTATTTT.

The rearrangement uses TRBV2 and TRBJ1-2; 11 bases fit TRBD1. J was trimmed by 5 bases and V by 5 bases; bases with no gene match: 7. Per the germline V gene, CDR1 is SNHLY and CDR2 is FYNNEI. CDR3 length equals 15 residues. The CDR3 reads CASSPRTGGRYGYTF. Here the CDR3 DNA reads TGTGCCAGCAGTCCTAGGACAGGGGGCCGGTATGGCTACACCTTC. Supplemented by reference TRBV2 and TRBJ1-2, the full variable domain reads EPEVTQTPSHQVTQMGQEVILRCVPISNHLYFYWYRQILGQKVEFLVSFYNNEISEKSEIFDDQFSVERPDGSNFTLKIRSTKLEDSAMYFCASSPRTGGRYGYTFGSGTRLTVV.

J is TRBJ2-5 and V is TRBV7-8, with 7 bases aligning to TRBD1. The CDR3 is 14 residues long. CDR1 and CDR2 (germline): SGHVS, FQNEAQ. V shed 6 bases, J shed 4 bases, and the junction held 8 bases outside the gene matches. CDR3 nucleotide sequence: TGTGCCAGCAGTTTCACAGGGGCGGGAGAGACCCAGTACTTC. Its protein product is CASSFTGAGETQYF.

This clonotype was counted at least ten times. The chain links TRBV7-2 to TRBJ2-5; D is possibly TRBD1 or TRBD2 (6 bases each). The CDR3 loop spans 19 amino acids. V dropped 2 bases and J dropped 5 bases, with 27 bases sitting between them. From germline, CDR1 is SGHTA and CDR2 FQGNSA. CDR3 amino acids: CASSLSVGGRQGFMETQYF. The CDR3, as DNA: TGTGCCAGCAGCTTATCGGTTGGGGGGCGCCAGGGTTTCATGGAGACCCAGTACTTC.

In this sample, this clonotype turned up a few times. A clone one base away is much larger, so this may be a read error. This chain links TRBV12-3 or TRBV12-4 with TRBJ2-2, with D perhaps matching TRBD2 (5 bases). This CDR3 has 14 amino acids. Deletions cut 3 bases from V and 7 bases from J, with 12 bases between. The CDR3 DNA reads TGTGCCAGCAGTTTGAGGCCCGAGGGCGGGGAGCTGTTTTTT. Its translation is CASSLRPEGGELFF.

In its sample, this clonotype was seen many times. Here the CDR3 reads CASSYRPGGDGYTF. The CDR3 region has the DNA TGTGCCAGCAGTTACAGACCAGGGGGCGATGGCTACACCTTC. The rearrangement uses TRBV27 and TRBJ1-2; the match to TRBD1 covers 8 bases. The junction had 7 bases not matched to a gene; V was cut back by 4 bases and J by 6 bases. The CDR3 contains 14 residues. Germline V gene lookup returns CDR1 MNHEY and CDR2 SMNVEV (reference sequence).

The CDR3 DNA reads as TGTGCCAGCTCACCAGGAGGGACTAGCACCGGGGAGCTGTTTTTT. Protein sequence: CASSPGGTSTGELFF. The chain employs TRBV18 and TRBJ2-2, with TRBD2 matching over 8 bases. CDR1 is KGHSH and CDR2 is LQKENI in the germline V gene. The CDR3 loop spans 15 amino acids. J lost 4 bases, V lost 2 bases, and 3 bases had no gene match.

A remark on this clonotype: This may be a read error: a much more frequent sequence differs by one nucleotide. The chain is built from TRBV19 and TRBJ1-6; 7 nucleotides agree with TRBD1. CDR3 length: 15 residues. In germline, CDR1 is LNHDA, CDR2 SQIVND (reference sequence). The CDR3: CASSIERQGRSHLHF. The CDR3 DNA reads TGTGCCAGTAGTATAGAAAGACAGGGAAGGTCACACCTCCACTTT.

The chain joins TRBV3-1 to TRBJ2-7; D call uncertain. CDR1 LGHDT and CDR2 YNNKEL come from the germline V gene (reference sequence). This CDR3 has 14 amino acids. V gave up 0 bases and J gave up 2 bases, with 8 bases separating them. DNA of the CDR3: TGTGCCAGCAGCCAAGATTACCGGCCCTACGAGCAGTACTTC. Translation: CASSQDYRPYEQYF.